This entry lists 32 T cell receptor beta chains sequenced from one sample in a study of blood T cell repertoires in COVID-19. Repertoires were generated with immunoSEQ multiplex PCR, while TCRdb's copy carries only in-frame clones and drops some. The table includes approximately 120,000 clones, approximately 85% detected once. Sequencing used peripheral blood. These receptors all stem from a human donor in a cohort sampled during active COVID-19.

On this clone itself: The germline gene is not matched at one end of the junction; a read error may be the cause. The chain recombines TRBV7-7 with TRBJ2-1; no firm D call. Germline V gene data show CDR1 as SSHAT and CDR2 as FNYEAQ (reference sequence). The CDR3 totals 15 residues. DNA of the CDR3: TGTGCTAGCAGCTTAGGGCCAGTCTCCTACAATGAGCAGTTCTTC. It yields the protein CASSLGPVSYNEQFF.

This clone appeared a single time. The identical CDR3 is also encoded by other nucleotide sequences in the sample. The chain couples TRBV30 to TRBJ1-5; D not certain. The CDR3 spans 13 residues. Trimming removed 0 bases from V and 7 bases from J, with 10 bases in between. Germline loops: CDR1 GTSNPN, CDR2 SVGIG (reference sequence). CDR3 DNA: TGTGCCTGGAGTGTCGTGGGAGGCCAGCCCCAGCATTTT. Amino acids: CAWSVVGGQPQHF. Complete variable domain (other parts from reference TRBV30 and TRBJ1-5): SQTIHQWPATLVQPVGSPLSLECTVEGTSNPNLYWYRQAAGRGLQLLFYSVGIGQISSEVPQNLSASRPQDRQFILSSKKLLLSDSGFYLCAWSVVGGQPQHFGDGTRLSIL.

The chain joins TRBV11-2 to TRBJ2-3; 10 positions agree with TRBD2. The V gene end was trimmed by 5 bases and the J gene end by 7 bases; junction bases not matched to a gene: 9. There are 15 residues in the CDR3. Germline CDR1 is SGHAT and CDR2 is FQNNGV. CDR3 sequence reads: CASSTKAGGLYTQYF. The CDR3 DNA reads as TGTGCCAGCAGCACCAAAGCGGGGGGGCTGTATACGCAGTATTTT.

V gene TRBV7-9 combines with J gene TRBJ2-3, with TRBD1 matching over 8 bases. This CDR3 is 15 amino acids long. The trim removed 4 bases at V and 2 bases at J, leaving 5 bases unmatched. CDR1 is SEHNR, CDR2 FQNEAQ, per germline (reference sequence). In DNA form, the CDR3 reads TGTGCCAGCAGCTATGGACAGGGAAACACAGATACGCAGTATTTT. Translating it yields CASSYGQGNTDTQYF.

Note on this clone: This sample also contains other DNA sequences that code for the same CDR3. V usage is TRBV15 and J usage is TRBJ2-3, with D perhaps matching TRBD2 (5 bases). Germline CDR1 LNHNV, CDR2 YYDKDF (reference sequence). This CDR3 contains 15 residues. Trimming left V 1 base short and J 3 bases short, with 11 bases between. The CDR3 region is CATSRVREPTDTQYF. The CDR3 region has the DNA TGTGCCACCAGCAGAGTACGGGAACCTACAGATACGCAGTATTTT.

CDR3 amino acids: CASSNRLSAEKLFF. In DNA form, the CDR3 reads TGTGCCAGCAGCAACCGGCTTAGCGCCGAAAAACTGTTTTTT. V is TRBV21-1 and J is TRBJ1-4. TRBV21-1 is a listed pseudogene. The CDR3 contains 14 residues.

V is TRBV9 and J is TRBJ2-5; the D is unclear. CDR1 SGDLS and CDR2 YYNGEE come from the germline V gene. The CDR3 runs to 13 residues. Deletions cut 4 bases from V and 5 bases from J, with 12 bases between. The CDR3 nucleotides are TGTGCCAGCAGCTCCGAGACTCCGGAGACCCAGTACTTC. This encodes CASSSETPETQYF.

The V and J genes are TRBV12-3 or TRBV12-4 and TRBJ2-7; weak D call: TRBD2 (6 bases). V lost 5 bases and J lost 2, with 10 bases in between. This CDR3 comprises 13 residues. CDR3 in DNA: TGTGCCAGCAGTCTTAGCGGTACCTACGAGCAGTACTTC. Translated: CASSLSGTYEQYF.

CDR3 DNA sequence: TGTGCCAGCAGTGAAGTTGGACTAGCGGTCGTACAGTACTTC. Its translation: CASSEVGLAVVQYF. V gene TRBV2 combines with J gene TRBJ2-7; 10 nucleotides match TRBD2. V shed 1 base and J 10 bases; nucleotides not matched to a gene: 7. Germline values: CDR1 SNHLY, CDR2 FYNNEI. This CDR3 contains 14 residues.

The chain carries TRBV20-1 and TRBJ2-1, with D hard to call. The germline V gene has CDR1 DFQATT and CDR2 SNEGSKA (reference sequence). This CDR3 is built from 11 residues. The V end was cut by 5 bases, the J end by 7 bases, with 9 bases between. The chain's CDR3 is CSARLRNEQFF. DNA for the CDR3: TGCAGTGCTCGATTGAGGAATGAGCAGTTCTTC.

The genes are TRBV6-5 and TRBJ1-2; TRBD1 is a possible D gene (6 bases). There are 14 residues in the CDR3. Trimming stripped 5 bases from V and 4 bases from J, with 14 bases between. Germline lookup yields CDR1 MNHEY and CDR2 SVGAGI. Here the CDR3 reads CASSHTGPGYGYTF. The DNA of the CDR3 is TGTGCCAGCAGTCACACAGGGCCTGGCTATGGCTACACCTTC.

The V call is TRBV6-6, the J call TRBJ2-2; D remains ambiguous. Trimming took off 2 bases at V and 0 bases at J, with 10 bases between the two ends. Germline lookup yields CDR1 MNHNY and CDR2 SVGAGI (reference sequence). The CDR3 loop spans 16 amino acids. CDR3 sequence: CASSYQAFSNTGELFF. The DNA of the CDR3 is TGTGCCAGCAGTTACCAGGCCTTTTCGAACACCGGGGAGCTGTTTTTT.

The CDR3 region is CASSPQPAGTSNYNEQFF. The CDR3 bases are TGCGCCAGCAGCCCTCAGCCTGCCGGGACATCTAACTACAATGAGCAGTTCTTC. The rearrangement uses TRBV5-1 and TRBJ2-1; TRBD1 is a possible D gene (6 bases). The CDR3 runs 18 residues. Trimming cost V 4 bases and J 3 bases, with 23 bases left between them. The V gene's germline CDR1 is SGHRS and CDR2 YFSETQ.

CDR3 coding DNA: TGTGCCAGCAGCTTGTGGCAAAACACCGGGGAGCTGTTTTTT. Protein sequence: CASSLWQNTGELFF. The gene calls are TRBV5-8 and TRBJ2-2; D is uncertain. V shed 1 base and J shed 2 bases, with 6 bases lying between them. This CDR3 is built from 14 residues. Germline CDR1 reads SGHTS; CDR2 reads YDEGEE.

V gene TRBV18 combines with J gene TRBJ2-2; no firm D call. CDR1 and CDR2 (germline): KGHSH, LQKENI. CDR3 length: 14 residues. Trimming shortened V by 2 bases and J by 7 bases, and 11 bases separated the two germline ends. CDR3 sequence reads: CASSPTRVSGELFF. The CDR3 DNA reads TGTGCCAGCTCACCAACTCGGGTTAGCGGGGAGCTGTTTTTT.

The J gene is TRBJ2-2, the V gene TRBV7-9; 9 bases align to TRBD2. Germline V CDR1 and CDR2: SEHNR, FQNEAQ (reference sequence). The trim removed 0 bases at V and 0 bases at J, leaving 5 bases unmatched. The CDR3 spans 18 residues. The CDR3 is CASSLAVSSGANTGELFF. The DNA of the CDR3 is TGTGCCAGCAGCTTAGCAGTATCTAGCGGGGCGAACACCGGGGAGCTGTTTTTT.

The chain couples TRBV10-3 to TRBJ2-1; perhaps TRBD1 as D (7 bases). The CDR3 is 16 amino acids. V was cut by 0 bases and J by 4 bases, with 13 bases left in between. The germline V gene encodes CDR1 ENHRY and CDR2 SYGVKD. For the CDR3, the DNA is TGTGCCATCAGTGAGTCCGGAGGGGGCCTATACAATGAGCAGTTCTTC. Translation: CAISESGGGLYNEQFF.

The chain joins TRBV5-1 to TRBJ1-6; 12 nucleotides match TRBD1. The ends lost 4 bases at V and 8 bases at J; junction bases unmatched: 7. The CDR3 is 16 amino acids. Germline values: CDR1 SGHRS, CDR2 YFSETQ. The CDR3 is CASSLEGQGAHSPLHF. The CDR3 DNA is TGCGCCAGCAGCCTAGAGGGACAGGGGGCGCATTCACCCCTCCACTTT.

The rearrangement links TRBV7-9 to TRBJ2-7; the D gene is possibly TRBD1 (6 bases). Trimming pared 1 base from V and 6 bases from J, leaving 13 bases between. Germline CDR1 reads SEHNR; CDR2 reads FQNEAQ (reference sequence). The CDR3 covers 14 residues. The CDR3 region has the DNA TGTGCCAGCAGCTTAGGCGGGTGGGGGCCCGAGCAGTACTTC. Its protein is CASSLGGWGPEQYF.

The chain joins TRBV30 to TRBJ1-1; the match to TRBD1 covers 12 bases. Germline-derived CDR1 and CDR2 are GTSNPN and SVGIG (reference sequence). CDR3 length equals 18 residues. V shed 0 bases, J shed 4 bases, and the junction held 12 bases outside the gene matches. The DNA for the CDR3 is TGTGCCTGGAGTGTACAAGGGACAGGGGGCTCATTGCCCACTGAAGCTTTCTTT. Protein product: CAWSVQGTGGSLPTEAFF.

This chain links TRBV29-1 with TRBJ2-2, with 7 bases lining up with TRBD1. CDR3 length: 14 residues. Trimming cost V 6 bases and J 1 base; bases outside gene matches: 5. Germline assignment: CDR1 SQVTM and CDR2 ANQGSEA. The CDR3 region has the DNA TGCAGCGTATCGGGACAGAAGAACACCGGGGAGCTGTTTTTT. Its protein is CSVSGQKNTGELFF.

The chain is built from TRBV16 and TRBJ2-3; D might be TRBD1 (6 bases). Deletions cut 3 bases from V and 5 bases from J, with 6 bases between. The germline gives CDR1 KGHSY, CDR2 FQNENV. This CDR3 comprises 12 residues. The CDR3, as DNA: TGTGCCAGCAGCCACAGGGGAGATACGCAGTATTTT. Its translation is CASSHRGDTQYF.

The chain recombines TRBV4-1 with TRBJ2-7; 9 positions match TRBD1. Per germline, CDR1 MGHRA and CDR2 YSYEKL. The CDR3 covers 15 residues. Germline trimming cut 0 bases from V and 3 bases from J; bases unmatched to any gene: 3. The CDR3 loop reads CASSQDPGQGYEQYF. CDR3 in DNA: TGCGCCAGCAGCCAAGACCCGGGACAGGGCTACGAGCAGTACTTC.

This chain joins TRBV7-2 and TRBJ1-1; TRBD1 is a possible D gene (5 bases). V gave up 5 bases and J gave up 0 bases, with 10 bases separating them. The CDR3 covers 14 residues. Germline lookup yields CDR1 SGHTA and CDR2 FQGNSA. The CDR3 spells CASSRRALNTEAFF. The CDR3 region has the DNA TGTGCCAGCAGCCGCAGGGCCCTGAACACTGAAGCTTTCTTT.

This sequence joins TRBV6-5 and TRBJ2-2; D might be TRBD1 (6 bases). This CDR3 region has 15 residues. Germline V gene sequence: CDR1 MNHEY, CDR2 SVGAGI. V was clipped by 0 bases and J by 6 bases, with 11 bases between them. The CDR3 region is CASSYSLSGAGELFF. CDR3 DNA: TGTGCCAGCAGTTACTCGCTGTCAGGGGCCGGGGAGCTGTTTTTT.

The CDR3 reads CASSPSGPQETQYF. CDR3 coding DNA: TGTGCCAGCTCACCTTCAGGTCCCCAAGAGACCCAGTACTTC. V is TRBV18 and J is TRBJ2-5; D is ambiguous. From germline, CDR1 is KGHSH and CDR2 LQKENI. The CDR3 runs 14 residues. The V end lost 3 bases, the J end lost 1 base, and 9 bases lay between the germline ends.

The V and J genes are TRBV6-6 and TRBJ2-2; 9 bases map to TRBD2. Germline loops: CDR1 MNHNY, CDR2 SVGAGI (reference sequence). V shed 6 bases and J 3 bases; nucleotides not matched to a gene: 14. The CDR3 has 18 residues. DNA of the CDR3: TGTGCCAGCAGCCGACCCAGCGGGGGGCCTATAGACACCGGGGAGCTGTTTTTT. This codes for CASSRPSGGPIDTGELFF.

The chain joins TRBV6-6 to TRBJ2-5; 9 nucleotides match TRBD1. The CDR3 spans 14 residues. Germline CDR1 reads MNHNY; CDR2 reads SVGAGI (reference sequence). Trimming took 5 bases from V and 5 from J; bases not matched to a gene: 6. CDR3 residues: CASSQQGALETQYF. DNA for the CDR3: TGTGCCAGCAGTCAACAGGGGGCCCTCGAGACCCAGTACTTC.

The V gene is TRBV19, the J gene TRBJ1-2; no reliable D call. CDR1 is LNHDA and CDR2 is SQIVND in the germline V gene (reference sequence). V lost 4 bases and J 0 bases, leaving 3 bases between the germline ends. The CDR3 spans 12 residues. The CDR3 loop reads CASSTSNYGYTF. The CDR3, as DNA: TGTGCCAGTAGTACATCTAACTATGGCTACACCTTC.

The CDR3 DNA reads TGTGCCAGCAGCTTAAGGCGAACTATTCAAGAGACCCAGTACTTC. Its protein product is CASSLRRTIQETQYF. V is TRBV7-2 and J is TRBJ2-5; D unclear. CDR3 length equals 15 residues. Trimming removed 2 bases at V and 2 bases at J, with 12 bases between. Germline values: CDR1 SGHTA, CDR2 FQGNSA.

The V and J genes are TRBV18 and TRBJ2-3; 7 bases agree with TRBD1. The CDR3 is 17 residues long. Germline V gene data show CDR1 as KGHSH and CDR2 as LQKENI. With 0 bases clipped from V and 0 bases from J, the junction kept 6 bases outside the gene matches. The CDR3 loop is CASSPPRDSPSTDTQYF. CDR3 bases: TGTGCCAGCTCACCACCCCGGGACAGTCCTAGCACAGATACGCAGTATTTT.

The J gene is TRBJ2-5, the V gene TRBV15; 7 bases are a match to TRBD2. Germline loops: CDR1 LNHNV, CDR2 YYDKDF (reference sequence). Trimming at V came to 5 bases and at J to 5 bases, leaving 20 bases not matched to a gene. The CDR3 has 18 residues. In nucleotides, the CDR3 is TGTGCCACCAGCTCCCCGCGCGCGGAGCGGGGTGGGCAGGAGACCCAGTACTTC. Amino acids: CATSSPRAERGGQETQYF.